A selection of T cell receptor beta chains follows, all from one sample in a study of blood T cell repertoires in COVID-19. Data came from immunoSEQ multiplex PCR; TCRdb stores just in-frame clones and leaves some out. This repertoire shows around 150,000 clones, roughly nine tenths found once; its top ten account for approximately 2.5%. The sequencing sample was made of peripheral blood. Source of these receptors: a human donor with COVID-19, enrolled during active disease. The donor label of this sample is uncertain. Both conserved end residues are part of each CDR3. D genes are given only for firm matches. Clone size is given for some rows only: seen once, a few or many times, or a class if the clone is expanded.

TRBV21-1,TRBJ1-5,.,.,CASSTLSAGKGQPQHF,TGTGCCAGCAGCACCTTATCGGCGGGGAAGGGCCAGCCCCAGCATTTT
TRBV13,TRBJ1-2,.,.,CASSLAAGNGYTF,TGTGCCAGCAGCTTAGCAGCGGGGAACGGCTACACCTTC
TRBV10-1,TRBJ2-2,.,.,CASSRRQAGELFF,TGCGCCAGCAGTCGTCGACAAGCCGGGGAGCTGTTTTTT
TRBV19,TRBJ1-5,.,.,CASSDGRFNQPQHF,TGTGCCAGTAGTGACGGCAGGTTCAATCAGCCCCAGCATTTT
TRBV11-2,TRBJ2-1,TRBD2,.,CASSPSSGGAGEQFF,TGTGCCAGCAGCCCATCTAGCGGGGGGGCCGGTGAGCAGTTCTTC
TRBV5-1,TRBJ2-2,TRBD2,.,CASSLAPSPASGNTGELFF,TGCGCCAGCAGCTTGGCCCCTTCTCCGGCTAGCGGTAACACCGGGGAGCTGTTTTTT
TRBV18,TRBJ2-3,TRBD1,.,CASSPPGQGASTDTQYF,TGTGCCAGCTCACCACCGGGACAGGGGGCAAGCACAGATACGCAGTATTTT
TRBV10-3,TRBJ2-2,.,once,CAIKQGTGELFF,TGTGCCATCAAACAGGGCACCGGGGAGCTGTTTTTT
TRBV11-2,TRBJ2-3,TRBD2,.,CASSSSGRVTDTQYF,TGTGCCAGCAGCTCGAGCGGGAGGGTAACAGATACGCAGTATTTT
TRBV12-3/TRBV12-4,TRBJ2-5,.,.,CASSTLGGETQYF,TGTGCCAGCAGTACGCTTGGGGGGGAGACCCAGTACTTC
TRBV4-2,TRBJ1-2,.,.,CASSQERSAGVYGYTF,TGTGCCAGCAGCCAAGAACGGTCTGCGGGAGTCTATGGCTACACCTTC
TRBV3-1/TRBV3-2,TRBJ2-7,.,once,CASSPFSGSTYEQYF,TGTGCCAGCAGCCCATTTAGCGGTTCAACCTACGAGCAGTACTTC
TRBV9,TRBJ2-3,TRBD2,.,CAGETSVTDTQYF,TGTGCCGGCGAGACTAGCGTCACAGATACGCAGTATTTT
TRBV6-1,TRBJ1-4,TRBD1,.,CASSGTQQGWTLNEKLFF,TGTGCCAGCAGTGGGACCCAACAGGGGTGGACCCTTAATGAAAAACTGTTTTTT
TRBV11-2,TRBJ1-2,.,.,CASSLDQYGYTF,TGTGCCAGCAGCTTAGACCAATATGGCTACACCTTC
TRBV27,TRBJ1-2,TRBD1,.,CASSAFGTGHMSF,TGTGCCAGCAGTGCCTTCGGGACAGGGCATATGTCCTTC
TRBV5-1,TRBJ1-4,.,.,CASSFAGDDEKLFF,TGCGCCAGCAGCTTCGCGGGGGACGATGAAAAACTGTTTTTT
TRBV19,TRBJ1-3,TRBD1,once,CASRQGGQGNTIYF,TGTGCCAGTCGACAGGGAGGACAAGGAAACACCATATATTTT
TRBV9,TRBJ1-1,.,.,CASSGRVGLSTEAFF,TGTGCCAGCAGCGGCAGGGTCGGGCTGAGCACTGAAGCTTTCTTT
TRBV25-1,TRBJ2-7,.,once,CASSESSTGKSYEQYF,TGTGCCAGCAGTGAATCCTCAACAGGGAAAAGTTACGAGCAGTACTTC
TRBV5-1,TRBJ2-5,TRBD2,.,CASSLALAGAETQYF,TGCGCCAGCAGCTTGGCCTTAGCGGGGGCAGAGACCCAGTACTTC
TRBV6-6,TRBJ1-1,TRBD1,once,CASSRQGEMAFF,TGTGCCAGCAGTCGACAGGGTGAAATGGCTTTCTTT
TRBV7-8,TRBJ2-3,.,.,CASSQAFTDTQYF,TGTGCCAGCAGCCAAGCCTTCACAGATACGCAGTATTTT
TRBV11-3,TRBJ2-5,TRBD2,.,CASSPGTSGEGTQYF,TGTGCCAGCAGCCCGGGGACTAGCGGGGAAGGGACCCAGTACTTC
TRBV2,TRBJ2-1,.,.,CASSEGGRHSGDEQFF,TGTGCCAGCAGTGAAGGGGGCCGACACTCGGGGGATGAGCAGTTCTTC
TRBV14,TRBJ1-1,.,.,CASSQVSMNTEAFF,TGTGCCAGCAGCCAAGTCTCTATGAACACTGAAGCTTTCTTT
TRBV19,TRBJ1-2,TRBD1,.,CASGRDRNDYGYTF,TGTGCCAGTGGCCGGGACAGGAATGACTATGGCTACACCTTC
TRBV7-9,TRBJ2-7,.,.,CASSFHNSYEQYF,TGTGCCAGCAGCTTTCACAACTCCTACGAGCAGTACTTC
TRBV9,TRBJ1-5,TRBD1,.,CASSLEGARNQPQHF,TGTGCCAGCAGCTTAGAGGGGGCGCGCAATCAGCCCCAGCATTTT
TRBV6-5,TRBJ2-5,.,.,CASSLLGGAGETQYF,TGTGCCAGCAGCCTTCTAGGGGGGGCGGGTGAGACCCAGTACTTC
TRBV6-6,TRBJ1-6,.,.,CASSYSGRDNSPLHF,TGTGCCAGCAGTTACTCGGGCAGGGATAATTCACCCCTCCACTTT
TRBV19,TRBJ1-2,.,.,CATHARNNYGYTF,TGTGCCACCCACGCCAGGAATAACTATGGCTACACCTTC
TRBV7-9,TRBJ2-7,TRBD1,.,CASSSTGQGLHEQYF,TGTGCCAGCAGCTCCACGGGACAGGGTCTCCACGAGCAGTACTTC
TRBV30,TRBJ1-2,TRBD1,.,CAWSGPDRGPWGYTF,TGTGCCTGGAGTGGCCCCGACAGGGGCCCTTGGGGCTACACCTTC
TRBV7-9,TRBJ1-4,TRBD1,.,CASSHRGEKLFF,TGTGCCAGCAGCCACAGGGGGGAAAAACTGTTTTTT
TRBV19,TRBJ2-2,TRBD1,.,CASSPGGQGTITGELFF,TGTGCCAGTAGTCCTGGTGGACAGGGGACGATCACCGGGGAGCTGTTTTTT
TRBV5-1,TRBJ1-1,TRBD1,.,CASKVRRDSEAFF,TGCGCCAGCAAGGTAAGAAGGGACAGCGAAGCTTTCTTT
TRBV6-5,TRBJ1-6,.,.,CASSYSAGPRPSPLHF,TGTGCCAGCAGTTACTCCGCAGGGCCGAGGCCTTCACCCCTCCACTTT
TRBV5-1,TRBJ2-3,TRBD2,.,CASSLGASGVSTDTQYF,TGCGCCAGCAGCTTGGGGGCTAGCGGGGTTAGCACAGATACGCAGTATTTT
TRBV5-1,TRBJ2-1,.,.,CASSLPQAYNEQFF,TGCGCCAGCAGCTTGCCCCAAGCTTACAATGAGCAGTTCTTC
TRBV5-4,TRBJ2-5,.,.,CASSLKSVETQYF,TGTGCCAGCAGCCTGAAGAGCGTAGAGACCCAGTACTTC
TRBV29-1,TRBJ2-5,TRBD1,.,CSVGEGTGQETQYF,TGCAGCGTCGGGGAGGGGACAGGGCAAGAGACCCAGTACTTC
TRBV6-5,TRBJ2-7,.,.,CASTQRGVTYEQYF,TGTGCCAGCACCCAAAGGGGTGTTACCTACGAGCAGTACTTC